The text below deals with one T cell receptor (beta chain). The record originates from a study of blood T cells in healthy people across ages. Primers used in a second PCR of roughly 7 to 11 cycles were a sample-barcoded 5' primer and a J-beta primer mix. A template-switch adaptor containing 12 random nucleotides labeled each cDNA molecule. Each sample yielded at least 2.5 million CDR3-containing paired-end reads. TCRdb re-analysed the 5' RACE reads in MiXCR, keeping a single row per CDR3 protein. Of hundreds of thousands of distinct CDR3 sequences in the sample, roughly 21% were seen once. Sequencing was performed on blood. The TCR comes from a man between 65 and 85 years old in good health.

The CDR3 reads CSASGTADEKLFF. The CDR3 DNA sequence: TGCAGTGCCTCCGGGACGGCGGATGAAAAACTGTTTTTT. V gene TRBV20-1 combines with J gene TRBJ1-4; D is possibly TRBD1 (5 bases). The CDR3 spans 13 residues. The V end was cut by 6 bases, the J end by 6 bases, with 14 bases between. Per the germline V gene, CDR1 is DFQATT and CDR2 is SNEGSKA (reference sequence).